This T cell receptor beta chain is from a study of blood T cell repertoires in COVID-19. Study-wide background: In each case, the material was cDNA or gDNA derived from T cells, B-cell-depleted T cells, or PBMCs.

Germline-derived CDR1 and CDR2 are LNHDA and SQIVND (reference sequence). Deletions cut 3 bases from V and 4 bases from J, with 9 bases between. The CDR3 sequence is 13 residues long. The method was immunoSEQ multiplex PCR; TCRdb's version includes in-frame clones alone and lacks a portion of them. The data show a few hundred thousand clones, about 92% seen once. This clone was counted only a few times. This TCR came from a woman younger than 45 who had recovered from COVID-19. Sequenced material: PBMCs or T cells enriched from blood (not recorded which). The chain joins TRBV19 to TRBJ1-2; perhaps TRBD1 as D (5 bases). The CDR3 nucleotides read TGTGCCAGTAGTATTTGGGGCTCCTATGGCTACACCTTC. Residues: CASSIWGSYGYTF.